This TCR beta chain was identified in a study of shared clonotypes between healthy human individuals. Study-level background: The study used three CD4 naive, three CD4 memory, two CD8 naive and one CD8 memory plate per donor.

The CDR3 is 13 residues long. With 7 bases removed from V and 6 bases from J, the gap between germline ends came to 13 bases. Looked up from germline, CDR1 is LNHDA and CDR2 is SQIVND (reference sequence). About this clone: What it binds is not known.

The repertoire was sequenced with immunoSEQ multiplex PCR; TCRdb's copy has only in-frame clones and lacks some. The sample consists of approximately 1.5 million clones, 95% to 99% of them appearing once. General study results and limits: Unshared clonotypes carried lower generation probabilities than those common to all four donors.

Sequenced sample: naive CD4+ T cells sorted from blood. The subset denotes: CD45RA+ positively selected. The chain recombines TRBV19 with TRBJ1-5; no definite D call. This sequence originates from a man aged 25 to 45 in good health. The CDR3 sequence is CASIRGLGQPQHF. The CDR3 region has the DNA TGTGCCAGTATCCGGGGTTTAGGTCAGCCCCAGCATTTT.